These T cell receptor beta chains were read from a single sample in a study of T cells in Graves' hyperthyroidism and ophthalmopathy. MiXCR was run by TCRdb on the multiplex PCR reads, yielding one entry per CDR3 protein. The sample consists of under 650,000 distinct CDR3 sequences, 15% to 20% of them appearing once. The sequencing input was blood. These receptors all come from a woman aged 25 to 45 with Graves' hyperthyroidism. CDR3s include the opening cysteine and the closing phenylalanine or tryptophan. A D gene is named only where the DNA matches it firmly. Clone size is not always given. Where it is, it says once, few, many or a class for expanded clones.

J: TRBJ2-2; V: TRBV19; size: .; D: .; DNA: TGTGCCAGTAGGACGGAGCTTATGCGCACCGGGGAGCTGTTTTTT; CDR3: CASRTELMRTGELFF
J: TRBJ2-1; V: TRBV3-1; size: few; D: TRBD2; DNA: TGTGCCAGCAGCCAAGGGTACAGCGGGAGTGGTCAGTTCTTC; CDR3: CASSQGYSGSGQFF
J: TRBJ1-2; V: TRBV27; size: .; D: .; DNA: TGTGCCAGCAGTTTTAAGCCCGGGGCGTCTGGCTACACCTTC; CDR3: CASSFKPGASGYTF
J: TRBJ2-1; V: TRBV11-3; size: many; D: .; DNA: TGTGCCAGCAGCTTAGTATCTTCAGGGAAAGAAAACAATGAGCAGTTCTTC; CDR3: CASSLVSSGKENNEQFF
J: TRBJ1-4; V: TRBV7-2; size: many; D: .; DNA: TGTGCCAGCAGCTTAGGGGGGGAGTATGAAAAACTGTTTTTT; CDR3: CASSLGGEYEKLFF
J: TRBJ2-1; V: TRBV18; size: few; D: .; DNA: TGTGCCAGCTCACCAAGCACGGAAAGTGAGCAGTTCTTC; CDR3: CASSPSTESEQFF
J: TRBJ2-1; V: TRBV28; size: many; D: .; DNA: TGTGCCAGCAGTAAAGACAAGGGTGAGCAGTTCTTC; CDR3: CASSKDKGEQFF
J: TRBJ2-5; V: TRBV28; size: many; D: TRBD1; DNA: TGTGCCAGCAGTAATAGCCCAGGGACAGGGGAAGAGACCCAGTACTTC; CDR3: CASSNSPGTGEETQYF
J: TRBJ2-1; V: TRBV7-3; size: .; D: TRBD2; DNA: TGTGCCAGCAGCTTATCCCTAGCGGGAGATGAGCAGTTCTTC; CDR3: CASSLSLAGDEQFF
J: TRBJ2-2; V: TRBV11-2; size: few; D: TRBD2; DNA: TGTGCCAGCAGCTTTCACTTGACTAGCGGGAGCGATATTTACGGGGAGCTGTTTTTT; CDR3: CASSFHLTSGSDIYGELFF
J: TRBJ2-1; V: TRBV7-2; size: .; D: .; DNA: TGTGCCAGCAGCTCGTTGGGGTTTAACGCCAATGAGCAGTTCTTC; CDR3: CASSSLGFNANEQFF
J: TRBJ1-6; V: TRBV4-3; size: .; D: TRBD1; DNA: TGCGCCAGCAGCCATCTCGGGACAGGGGAATCACCCCTCCACTTT; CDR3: CASSHLGTGESPLHF
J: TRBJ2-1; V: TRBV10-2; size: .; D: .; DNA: TGCGCCAGCAGTGACGCGGGGAAGTACAATGAGCAGTTCTTC; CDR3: CASSDAGKYNEQFF
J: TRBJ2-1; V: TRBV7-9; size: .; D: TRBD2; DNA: TGTGCCAACAGCCCTGGGCGGGGGAGTTCCTACAATGAGCAGTTCTTC; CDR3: CANSPGRGSSYNEQFF
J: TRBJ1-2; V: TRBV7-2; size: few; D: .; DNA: TGTGCCAGCAGCTCGACCGTCCATTATAACTATGGCTACACCTTC; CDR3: CASSSTVHYNYGYTF
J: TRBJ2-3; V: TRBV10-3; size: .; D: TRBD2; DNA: TGTGCCATCAGTGAGGGCGGGAGTACAGATACGCAGTATTTT; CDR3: CAISEGGSTDTQYF
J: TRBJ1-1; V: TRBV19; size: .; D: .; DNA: TGTGCCACCGAGACCGGAAACACTGAAGCTTTCTTT; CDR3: CATETGNTEAFF
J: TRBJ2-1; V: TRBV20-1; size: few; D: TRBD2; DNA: TGCAGTCCCGCGAGGAGGCTAGCGGACTACAATGAGCAGTTCTTC; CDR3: CSPARRLADYNEQFF
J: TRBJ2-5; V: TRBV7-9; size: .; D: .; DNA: TGTGCCAGCAGCTTTGCTCTGCCCCCAGAGACCCAGTACTTC; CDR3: CASSFALPPETQYF